Detailed here is one T cell receptor beta chain. Its antigen remains unidentified. The record originates from a study of cytomegalovirus exposure and HLA in healthy donors. As for the study in general: Unique TCR beta sequences numbering 95 million to 130 million came from roughly 180 million T cells in an earlier analysis.

Study observations and caveats: Generally TCR sequences proved uncommon, though certain public TCRs appeared in numerous donors. In an earlier analysis, most TCR beta V segments were productive about 87% or about 30% of the time. According to reports, the classifier identified cytomegalovirus status with high specificity and sensitivity.

Germline V gene sequence: CDR1 KGHSH, CDR2 LQKENI. CDR3 size: 15 residues. V was shortened by 2 bases and J by 4 bases, with 13 bases between the two germline ends. The primer mix had 60 Vbeta and 13 Jbeta primers. Clones were read by immunoSEQ multiplex PCR, and TCRdb kept only the in-frame ones, dropping some. The sample holds around 200,000 clones. The chain recombines TRBV18 with TRBJ2-3; possibly TRBD1 for D (6 bases). The specimen sequenced was PBMCs. The sequence came from a girl aged 2 to 9 in good health and CMV-seropositive. CDR3 nucleotide sequence: TGTGCCAGCTCACCATCAACAGGGATCCCAGATACGCAGTATTTT. Residues: CASSPSTGIPDTQYF. Based on the CDR3 plus reference TRBV18 and TRBJ2-3, the full variable domain is NAGVMQNPRHLVRRRGQEARLRCSPMKGHSHVYWYRQLPEEGLKFMVYLQKENIIDESGMPKERFSAEFPKEGPSILRIQQVVRGDSAAYFCASSPSTGIPDTQYFGPGTRLTVL.